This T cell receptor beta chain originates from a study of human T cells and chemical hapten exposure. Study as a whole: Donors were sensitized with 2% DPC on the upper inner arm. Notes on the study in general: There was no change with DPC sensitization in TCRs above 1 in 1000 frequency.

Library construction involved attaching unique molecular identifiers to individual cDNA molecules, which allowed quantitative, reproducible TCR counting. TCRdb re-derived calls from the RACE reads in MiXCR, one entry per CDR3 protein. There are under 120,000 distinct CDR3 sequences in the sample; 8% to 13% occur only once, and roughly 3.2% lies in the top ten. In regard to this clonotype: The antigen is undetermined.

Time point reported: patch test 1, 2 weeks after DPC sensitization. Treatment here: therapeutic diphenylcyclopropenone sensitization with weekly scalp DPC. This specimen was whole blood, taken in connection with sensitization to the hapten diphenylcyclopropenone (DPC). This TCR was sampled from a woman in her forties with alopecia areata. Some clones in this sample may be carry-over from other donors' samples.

The CDR3 protein is CASSSVSSYNEQFF. CDR3 sequence (DNA): TGTGCCAGCAGCTCCGTATCCTCCTACAATGAGCAGTTCTTC. The chain couples TRBV7-2 to TRBJ2-1; unclear D gene. V lost 4 bases to trimming and J lost 0 bases, with 7 bases between them. Germline CDR1 reads SGHTA; CDR2 reads FQGNSA. The CDR3 has 14 amino acids. The full variable domain, completed using reference TRBV7-2 and TRBJ2-1, is GAGVSQSPSNKVTEKGKDVELRCDPISGHTALYWYRQSLGQGLEFLIYFQGNSAPDKSGLPSDRFSAERTGGSVSTLTIQRTQQEDSAVYLCASSSVSSYNEQFFGPGTRLTVL.